In its sample, the clone carrying this TCR beta chain was seen once. CDR3 length: 14 amino acids. Germline CDR1 GTSNPN, CDR2 SVGIG (reference sequence). With V trimmed by 5 bases and J by 0 bases, 5 bases remained unmatched. In the source study's methods: Estimated nucleated cell counts came from reference gene primer amplification. Assay used: immunoSEQ multiplex PCR; TCRdb lists only in-frame clones, some missing. Clone size and the V and J calls come from that table; the DNA yielded D and trimming. The table shows 140,000 or so clones, with about three quarters occurring only once. This entry is derived from a study of blood T cell repertoires in COVID-19.

Sequencing was performed on peripheral blood. V gene TRBV30 combines with J gene TRBJ2-3, with TRBD2 matching over 7 bases. This clonotype was obtained from a woman aged 60-75 years with acute or convalescent COVID-19. This chain's CDR3 is CAWGSGASTDTQYF. Written as DNA, the CDR3 is TGTGCCTGGGGGAGCGGGGCTAGCACAGATACGCAGTATTTT.